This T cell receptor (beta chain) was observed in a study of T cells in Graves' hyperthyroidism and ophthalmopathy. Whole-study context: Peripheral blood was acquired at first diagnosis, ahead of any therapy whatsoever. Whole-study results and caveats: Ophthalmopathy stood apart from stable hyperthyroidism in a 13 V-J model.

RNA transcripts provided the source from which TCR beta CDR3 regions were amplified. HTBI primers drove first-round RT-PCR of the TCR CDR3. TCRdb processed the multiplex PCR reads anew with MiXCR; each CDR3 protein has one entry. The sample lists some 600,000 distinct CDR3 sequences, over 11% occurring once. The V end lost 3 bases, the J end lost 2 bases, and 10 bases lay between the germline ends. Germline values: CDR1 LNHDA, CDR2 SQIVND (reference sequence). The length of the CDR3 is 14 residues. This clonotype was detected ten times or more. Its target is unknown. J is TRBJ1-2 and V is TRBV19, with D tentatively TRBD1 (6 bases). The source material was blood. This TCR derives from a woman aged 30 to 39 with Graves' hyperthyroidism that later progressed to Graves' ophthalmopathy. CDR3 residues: CASSIPGANYGYTF. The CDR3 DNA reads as TGTGCCAGTAGTATCCCAGGGGCAAACTATGGCTACACCTTC.